The text below deals with one T cell receptor (beta chain). Sequencing was limited to surgery cases with top T cell transcript signatures in brain tissue. Pre-surgery treatment included at least one anti-epileptic drug. V lost 2 bases to trimming and J lost 2 bases, with 4 bases between them. The CDR3 is 12 amino acids. Germline V gene lookup returns CDR1 SGHKS and CDR2 YYEKEE (reference sequence). This specimen belongs to a study of brain T cells in children with intractable seizures. Method: immunoSEQ multiplex PCR; TCRdb's copy keeps in-frame clones and lacks some. The sample contains just under 65,000 clones, 95% to 96% of which appear only once.

This rearrangement joins TRBV5-5 to TRBJ1-2; D not resolved. This receptor was obtained from a boy in the first two years of life with focal cortical dysplasia and intractable seizures. This material consisted of peripheral blood, taken at surgery. The CDR3 nucleotides are TGTGCCAGCAGCTTTTCAAACTATGGCTACACCTTC. This sequence encodes CASSFSNYGYTF.